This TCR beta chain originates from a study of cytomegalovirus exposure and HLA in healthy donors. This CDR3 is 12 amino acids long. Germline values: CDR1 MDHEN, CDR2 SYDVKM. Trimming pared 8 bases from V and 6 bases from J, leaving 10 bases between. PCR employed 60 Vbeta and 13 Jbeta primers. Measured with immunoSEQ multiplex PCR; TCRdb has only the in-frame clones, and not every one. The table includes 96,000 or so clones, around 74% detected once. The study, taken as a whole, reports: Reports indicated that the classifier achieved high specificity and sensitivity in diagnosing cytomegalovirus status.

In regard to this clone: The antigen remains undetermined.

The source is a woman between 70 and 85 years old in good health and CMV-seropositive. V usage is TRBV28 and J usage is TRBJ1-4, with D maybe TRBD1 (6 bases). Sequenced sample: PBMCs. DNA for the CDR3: TGTGCCAGCGGTAGACAGGATGAAAAACTGTTTTTT. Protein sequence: CASGRQDEKLFF.